The table lists the clone carrying this TCR beta chain with a count of one. This sample is part of a study of shared clonotypes between healthy human individuals. The CDR3 is 13 residues long. V shed 6 bases and J 2 bases; nucleotides not matched to a gene: 2. Germline V gene data show CDR1 as MNHNS and CDR2 as SASEGT. Data came from immunoSEQ multiplex PCR; TCRdb stores just in-frame clones and leaves some out. The data hold under 2.5 million clones, with 85% to 95% observed a single time. Only Caucasian adults living in Nashville, Tennessee made up the donor group. V usage is TRBV6-1 and J usage is TRBJ1-2, with 8 positions matching TRBD1. The material sequenced was naive CD4+ T cells from PBMCs. Subset here: CD45RA+ positively selected. The TCR comes from a man aged 18 to 30 in good health. Some clones in this sample may be carry-over from other donors' samples. CDR3 bases: TGTGCCAGCAGACGACAGGGGAACTATGGCTACACCTTC. Encoded protein: CASRRQGNYGYTF.